The 8 T cell receptor beta chains given below trace back to one sample, sequenced in a study of STAT3 mutations in large granular lymphocyte leukemia. Study-level findings and limits: At least one immunodominant TCR beta clonotype appeared in every T-cell large granular lymphocyte leukemia patient.

The antigens of these receptors remain unknown. TCRdb's table, derived via immunoSEQ multiplex PCR, lists solely in-frame clones and lacks some. The sample has around 13,000 clones; over 70% are singletons. The specimen sequenced was peripheral blood mononuclear cells. The receptors come from a man between 60 and 70 years old with T-cell large granular lymphocyte leukemia. Some clones in this sample may be carry-over from other donors' samples.

V usage is TRBV7-2 and J usage is TRBJ2-4; a weak D match, TRBD2 (5 bases). The CDR3 is made up of 16 amino acids. Looked up from germline, CDR1 is SGHTA and CDR2 is FQGNSA. V gave up 5 bases and J gave up 0 bases, with 14 bases separating them. The CDR3 loop is CASSLPEGLAKNIQYF. The CDR3 DNA follows: TGTGCCAGCAGCCTTCCTGAGGGTCTAGCCAAAAACATTCAGTACTTC.

The gene calls are TRBV9 and TRBJ1-1; possibly TRBD1 for D (5 bases). Trimming took 3 bases from V and 0 from J, leaving 12 bases between them. The CDR3 has 15 residues. Germline loops: CDR1 SGDLS, CDR2 YYNGEE. The CDR3 region has the DNA TGTGCCAGCAGCGACCGACAGAACATGAACACTGAAGCTTTCTTT. Translating it yields CASSDRQNMNTEAFF.

This clone showed up just a few times. The chain has TRBV19 and TRBJ2-7, with D tentatively TRBD1 or TRBD2 (6 bases each). Germline CDR1 LNHDA, CDR2 SQIVND (reference sequence). The CDR3 is 14 amino acids. V was shortened by 5 bases and J by 2 bases, with 13 bases between the two germline ends. In nucleotides, the CDR3 is TGTGCCAGTAGTCCGGGGGCCGCCACCTACGAGCAGTACTTC. Translating gives CASSPGAATYEQYF.

The J gene is TRBJ2-2, the V gene TRBV9; D unclear. Per the germline V gene, CDR1 is SGDLS and CDR2 is YYNGEE. V was cut by 6 bases and J by 5 bases, with 8 bases left in between. The length of the CDR3 is 12 residues. CDR3 amino acids: CASTRATGELFF. The DNA for the CDR3 is TGTGCCAGCACCCGGGCTACCGGGGAGCTGTTTTTT. The whole variable domain, filled in from reference TRBV9 and TRBJ2-2, reads DSGVTQTPKHLITATGQRVTLRCSPRSGDLSVYWYQQSLDQGLQFLIQYYNGEERAKGNILERFSAQQFPDLHSELNLSSLELGDSALYFCASTRATGELFFGEGSRLTVL.

The rearrangement links TRBV11-3 to TRBJ2-3; 14 bases are shared with TRBD2. V lost 2 bases to trimming and J lost 3 bases; unmatched junction nucleotides: 4. Germline CDR1 SGHNT, CDR2 YENEEA. The CDR3 has 17 amino acids. Here the CDR3 reads CASSLPRTSGRTDTQYF. The CDR3 coding sequence is TGTGCCAGCAGCTTACCTAGGACTAGCGGGAGGACAGATACGCAGTATTTT.

The chain recombines TRBV7-2 with TRBJ2-5; D ambiguous. Per the germline V gene, CDR1 is SGHTA and CDR2 is FQGNSA. Trimming stripped 1 base from V and 1 base from J, with 10 bases between. The CDR3 contains 15 residues. In DNA, the CDR3 is TGTGCCAGCAGCTTAGGCGAGTTTGGCCAAGAGACCCAGTACTTC. Translating it yields CASSLGEFGQETQYF.

The chain's CDR3 is CASSLVRATEAFF. The CDR3 bases are TGCGCCAGCAGCTTGGTCAGGGCCACTGAAGCTTTCTTT. The chain is built from TRBV5-1 and TRBJ1-1; TRBD1 is a possible D gene (5 bases). Germline CDR1 SGHRS, CDR2 YFSETQ. V lost 0 bases and J lost 4, with 7 bases in between. This CDR3 is built from 13 residues.

The CDR3 loop is CASSPRTGGAYEQYF. CDR3 nucleotide sequence: TGCGCCAGCAGCCCAAGGACAGGGGGCGCGTACGAGCAGTACTTC. V gene TRBV5-1 combines with J gene TRBJ2-7, with 11 bases matching TRBD1. The J segment lost 4 bases and the V segment lost 4 bases, leaving 7 bases of the junction unmatched. This CDR3 is 15 amino acids long. Germline-derived CDR1 and CDR2 are SGHRS and YFSETQ.